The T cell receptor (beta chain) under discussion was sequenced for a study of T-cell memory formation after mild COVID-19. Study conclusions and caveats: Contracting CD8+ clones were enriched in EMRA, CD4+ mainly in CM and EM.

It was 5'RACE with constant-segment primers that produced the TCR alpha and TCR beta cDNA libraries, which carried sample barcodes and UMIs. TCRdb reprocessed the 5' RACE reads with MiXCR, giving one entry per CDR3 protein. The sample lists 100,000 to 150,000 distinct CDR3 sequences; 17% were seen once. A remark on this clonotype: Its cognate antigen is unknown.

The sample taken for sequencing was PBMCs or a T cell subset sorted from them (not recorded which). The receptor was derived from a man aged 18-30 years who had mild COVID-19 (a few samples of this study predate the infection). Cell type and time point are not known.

The CDR3, as DNA: TGCGCCAGCAGCTTGGGGGCAGGGAGAGAAAAACTGTTTTTT. Translation gives CASSLGAGREKLFF. The gene calls are TRBV5-1 and TRBJ1-4, with D maybe TRBD1 (5 bases). V was clipped by 0 bases and J by 8 bases, with 11 bases between them. Germline V gives CDR1 SGHRS, CDR2 YFSETQ. This CDR3 is 14 amino acids long.